This record concerns one T cell receptor beta chain sequence. Its antigen is not identified. This sample was included in a study of cytomegalovirus exposure and HLA in healthy donors. Study-wide results and caveats: Accurate HLA-A and HLA-B prediction from TCR beta sequences was reported for most subjects. A few chains tied to CMV proved CMV antigen-specific in vitro.

Trimming at V came to 6 bases and at J to 13 bases, leaving 14 bases not matched to a gene. The CDR3 has 13 residues. Per the germline V gene, CDR1 is SNHLY and CDR2 is FYNNEI. The PCR employed 60 Vbeta primers together with 13 Jbeta primers. Here immunoSEQ multiplex PCR was the method, and the copy in TCRdb shows in-frame clones only, minus some. The table has a few hundred thousand clones, roughly 91% seen once; the top ten hold roughly 1.6%. The sequencing input was PBMCs. This chain joins TRBV2 and TRBJ2-5; TRBD1 matches 7 bases. The receptor comes from a girl aged 2-10 years in good health and CMV-seronegative. The DNA of the CDR3 is TGTGCCAGCAGCGCTAATGGGGACAGCCCCCTGTACTTC. This codes for CASSANGDSPLYF.